These 19 T cell receptor beta chains originate from one sample sequenced in a study of T cell responses to AZD1222 COVID-19 vaccine. Sequencing used immunoSEQ multiplex PCR; TCRdb keeps in-frame clones, though not all of them. The sample shows about 140,000 clones, about four fifths of them seen only once. The sample in question was peripheral blood, obtained on day 0 of AZD1222 vaccination. All receptors come from an adult in good health.

This chain connects TRBV28 to TRBJ2-5, with D maybe TRBD1 (5 bases). The CDR3 runs to 13 residues. Germline V gene lookup returns CDR1 MDHEN and CDR2 SYDVKM. V gave up 5 bases and J gave up 2 bases, with 9 bases separating them. The CDR3 reads CASSRQLQETQYF. Written as DNA, the CDR3 is TGTGCCAGCAGTCGACAGTTACAAGAGACCCAGTACTTC.

The V call is TRBV7-2, the J call TRBJ1-1; the D gene is possibly TRBD1 (5 bases). Trimming left V 0 bases short and J 10 bases short, with 12 bases between. CDR1 is SGHTA, CDR2 FQGNSA, per germline. This CDR3 has 13 amino acids. CDR3 amino acids: CASSLAGPRAAFF. In nucleotides, the CDR3 is TGTGCCAGCAGCTTAGCCGGACCCAGGGCAGCTTTCTTT. The complete variable domain, with remaining parts taken from reference TRBV7-2 and TRBJ1-1, reads GAGVSQSPSNKVTEKGKDVELRCDPISGHTALYWYRQSLGQGLEFLIYFQGNSAPDKSGLPSDRFSAERTGGSVSTLTIQRTQQEDSAVYLCASSLAGPRAAFFGQGTRLTVV.

The genes are TRBV30 and TRBJ1-6; the match to TRBD1 covers 8 bases. This CDR3 has 17 amino acids. With 2 bases clipped from V and 10 bases from J, the junction kept 16 bases outside the gene matches. Germline V gene lookup returns CDR1 GTSNPN and CDR2 SVGIG (reference sequence). CDR3 amino acids: CAWSNGQGGSRGSPLHF. The CDR3 DNA is TGTGCCTGGAGTAACGGACAGGGAGGTTCCAGAGGATCACCCCTCCACTTT.

The rearrangement links TRBV15 to TRBJ1-1, with 11 bases matching TRBD1. Germline V lookup: CDR1 LNHNV, CDR2 YYDKDF (reference sequence). The ends lost 3 bases at V and 1 base at J; junction bases unmatched: 1. The CDR3 length is 15 residues. In DNA form, the CDR3 reads TGTGCCACCAGCAGGGACAGGGGGCCGAACACTGAAGCTTTCTTT. It encodes CATSRDRGPNTEAFF.

The genes are TRBV5-1 and TRBJ2-5; 7 nucleotides match TRBD1. The CDR3 has 15 amino acids. The germline V gene encodes CDR1 SGHRS and CDR2 YFSETQ. V shed 0 bases and J 4 bases; nucleotides not matched to a gene: 6. The CDR3 DNA is TGCGCCAGCAGCTTGGCAGGGACAGAGGGAGAGACCCAGTACTTC. Protein product: CASSLAGTEGETQYF.

The gene calls are TRBV5-4 and TRBJ1-6, with D perhaps matching TRBD1 (5 bases). Trimming removed 4 bases at V and 9 bases at J, with 14 bases between. The CDR3 sequence is 14 residues long. The germline V gene has CDR1 SGHNT and CDR2 YYREEE (reference sequence). In nucleotides, the CDR3 is TGTGCCAGCAGCGGTGGTCGGGGCGCTTCACCCCTCCACTTT. Encoded protein: CASSGGRGASPLHF.

The chain joins TRBV27 to TRBJ1-2; 7 nucleotides align to TRBD1. Germline trimming cut 5 bases from V and 4 bases from J; bases unmatched to any gene: 13. Per germline, CDR1 MNHEY and CDR2 SMNVEV (reference sequence). The CDR3 runs to 16 residues. The CDR3 DNA reads as TGTGCCAGCAGTGCCATGACAGGGATTGGGGTCTATGGCTACACCTTC. Translated: CASSAMTGIGVYGYTF.

CDR3 DNA: TGTGCCAGCAACATACAGGGCCAACACTACGAGCAGTACTTC. Encoded protein: CASNIQGQHYEQYF. J is TRBJ2-7 and V is TRBV6-5, with D possibly matching TRBD1 (6 bases). With 7 bases removed from V and 3 bases from J, the gap between germline ends came to 16 bases. CDR1 and CDR2 from the germline V gene are MNHEY and SVGAGI. This CDR3 is built from 14 residues.

In DNA form, the CDR3 reads TGCGCCAGCAGCACTCAGGGAAACACTGAAGCTTTCTTT. This sequence encodes CASSTQGNTEAFF. J is TRBJ1-1 and V is TRBV5-1; weak D call: TRBD1 (5 bases). Trimming stripped 4 bases from V and 2 bases from J, with 9 bases between. From germline, CDR1 is SGHRS and CDR2 YFSETQ. CDR3 size: 13 residues.

The chain recombines TRBV18 with TRBJ1-2; D unclear. Germline-derived CDR1 and CDR2 are KGHSH and LQKENI. Trimming cost V 3 bases and J 0 bases, with 5 bases left between them. There are 13 residues in the CDR3. As DNA, the CDR3 is TGTGCCAGCTCACCCGACACTAACTATGGCTACACCTTC. Encoded protein: CASSPDTNYGYTF.

This clone turned up a few times. V and J are TRBV7-9 and TRBJ1-3, with D unresolved. CDR1 SEHNR and CDR2 FQNEAQ come from the germline V gene (reference sequence). Trimming stripped 5 bases from V and 0 bases from J, with 11 bases between. The CDR3 runs 15 residues. Here the CDR3 DNA reads TGTGCCAGCAGCACTCCTAATAGCTCTGGAAACACCATATATTTT. This translates into CASSTPNSSGNTIYF.

CDR3 nucleotide sequence: TGTGCCAGCAGTCCCGGTCTAGTATTAGCTAACTATGGCTACACCTTC. This codes for CASSPGLVLANYGYTF. This chain joins TRBV9 and TRBJ1-2, with unresolved D. The CDR3 covers 16 residues. The V gene's germline CDR1 is SGDLS and CDR2 YYNGEE. Trimming took 5 bases from V and 0 from J, leaving 17 bases between them.

The chain uses TRBV6-1 and TRBJ2-6; D not certain. The CDR3 loop spans 15 amino acids. V lost 2 bases to trimming and J lost 0 bases, with 5 bases between them. In germline, CDR1 is MNHNS, CDR2 SASEGT. CDR3 coding DNA: TGTGCCAGCAGTGAACAAAACTCTGGGGCCAACGTCCTGACTTTC. It yields the protein CASSEQNSGANVLTF.

Note on this clone: Other DNA variants within this sample encode the same CDR3. This chain uses TRBV27 with TRBJ1-6, with D maybe TRBD1 (5 bases). V was clipped by 5 bases and J by 0 bases, with 14 bases between them. CDR3 length: 17 amino acids. Germline V gene sequence: CDR1 MNHEY, CDR2 SMNVEV (reference sequence). In nucleotides, the CDR3 is TGTGCCAGCAGTCCGGGACCGACGAGCTCCTATAATTCACCCCTCCACTTT. Protein product: CASSPGPTSSYNSPLHF.

This chain links TRBV5-6 with TRBJ2-1, with D tentatively TRBD1 (7 bases). The CDR3 runs 15 residues. Trimming took off 0 bases at V and 7 bases at J, with 14 bases between the two ends. CDR1 is SGHDT, CDR2 YYEEEE, per germline. CDR3 sequence (DNA): TGTGCCAGCAGCTTGGATGTACAGGGGAGGAATGAGCAGTTCTTC. Protein: CASSLDVQGRNEQFF.

The chain has TRBV14 and TRBJ1-6; D is undetermined. The CDR3 loop spans 13 amino acids. V was shortened by 3 bases and J by 9 bases, with 9 bases between the two germline ends. Germline CDR1 and CDR2: SGHDN and FVKESK. The CDR3, as DNA: TGTGCCAGCAGCCAGACGAGAATTTCACCCCTCCACTTT. Residues: CASSQTRISPLHF.

In this sample, this clone turned up once. The genes are TRBV3-1 (or the pseudogene TRBV3-2) and TRBJ1-4, with 8 positions matching TRBD1. V lost 4 bases, J lost 5 bases, and 6 bases stayed unmatched. This CDR3 has 15 residues. Germline lookup yields CDR1 LGHDT and CDR2 YNNKEL (reference sequence). The CDR3: CASSLWGQENEKLFF. Written as DNA, the CDR3 is TGTGCCAGCAGCCTTTGGGGACAGGAAAATGAAAAACTGTTTTTT.

At least ten counts were recorded for this clone. This chain joins TRBV4-2 and TRBJ2-7; no firm D call. The CDR3 is made up of 12 amino acids. V was cut by 0 bases and J by 2 bases, with 2 bases left in between. The V gene's germline CDR1 is LGHNA and CDR2 YNFKEQ. This chain's CDR3 is CASSQDAYEQYF. CDR3 DNA sequence: TGTGCCAGCAGCCAAGACGCCTACGAGCAGTACTTC.

The chain employs TRBV7-6 and TRBJ2-5; no clear D. Deletions cut 4 bases from V and 1 base from J, with 7 bases between. This CDR3 comprises 13 residues. Germline CDR1 reads SGHVS; CDR2 reads FNYEAQ. The CDR3: CASSSHPQETQYF. The CDR3 nucleotides are TGTGCCAGCAGCTCCCATCCCCAAGAGACCCAGTACTTC.